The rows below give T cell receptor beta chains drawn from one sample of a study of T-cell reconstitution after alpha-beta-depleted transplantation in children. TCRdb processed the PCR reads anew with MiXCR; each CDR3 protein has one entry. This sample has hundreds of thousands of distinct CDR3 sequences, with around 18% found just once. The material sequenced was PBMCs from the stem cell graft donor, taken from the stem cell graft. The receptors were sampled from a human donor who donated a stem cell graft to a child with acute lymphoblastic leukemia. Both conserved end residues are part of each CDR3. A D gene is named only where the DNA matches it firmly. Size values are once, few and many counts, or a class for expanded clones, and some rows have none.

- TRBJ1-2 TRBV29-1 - CSVTGKNYGYTF TGCAGCGTAACAGGAAAGAACTATGGCTACACCTTC
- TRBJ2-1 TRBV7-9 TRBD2 CASNLAGGDNEQFF TGTGCCAGCAACCTAGCGGGTGGAGACAATGAGCAGTTCTTC
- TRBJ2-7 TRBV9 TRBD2 CASSGGLANYEQYF TGTGCCAGCAGCGGGGGACTAGCTAACTACGAGCAGTACTTC
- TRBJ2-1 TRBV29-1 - CSGGERAYNEQFF TGCAGCGGGGGGGAGCGGGCCTACAATGAGCAGTTCTTC
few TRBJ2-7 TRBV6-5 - CASSPQSLSSYEQYF TGTGCCAGCAGTCCCCAAAGTCTGAGCTCCTACGAGCAGTACTTC
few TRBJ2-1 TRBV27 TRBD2 CASSPPKGTRNEQFF TGTGCCAGCAGTCCGCCCAAGGGGACTAGGAATGAGCAGTTCTTC
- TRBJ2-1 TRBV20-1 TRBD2 CSAREGSGSFYNEQFF TGCAGTGCTAGAGAGGGTAGCGGGAGTTTCTACAATGAGCAGTTCTTC
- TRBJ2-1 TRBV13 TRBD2 CASSLPSGRALTYNEQFF TGTGCCAGCAGCTTACCCAGCGGGAGGGCCCTCACCTACAATGAGCAGTTCTTC
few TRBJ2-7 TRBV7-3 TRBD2 CASSLFSRTSGAYEQYF TGTGCCAGCAGCTTATTTTCCCGGACTAGCGGGGCCTACGAGCAGTACTTC
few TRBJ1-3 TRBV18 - CASSLTYSISGNTIYF TGTGCCAGCTCACTCACTTACAGTATCTCTGGAAACACCATATATTTT
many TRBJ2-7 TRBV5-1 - CASSPGPGFAYEQYF TGCGCCAGCAGCCCCGGCCCGGGATTTGCCTACGAGCAGTACTTC
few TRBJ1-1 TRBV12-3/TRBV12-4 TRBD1 CASWTGRLSTEAFF TGTGCCAGCTGGACAGGGCGCTTGAGCACTGAAGCTTTCTTT
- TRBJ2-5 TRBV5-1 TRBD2 CASSLPGTSFPETQYF TGCGCCAGCAGCTTACCCGGGACTAGCTTCCCAGAGACCCAGTACTTC
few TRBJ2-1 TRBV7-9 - CASSEQWWGLQGGEQFF TGTGCCAGCAGCGAACAGTGGTGGGGGCTACAGGGTGGTGAGCAGTTCTTC
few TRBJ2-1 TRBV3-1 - CASSQVGGVYNEQFF TGTGCCAGCAGCCAAGTAGGAGGGGTCTACAATGAGCAGTTCTTC
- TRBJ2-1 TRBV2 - CASRSDGLKDEQFF TGTGCCAGCAGGTCGGACGGACTAAAGGATGAGCAGTTCTTC
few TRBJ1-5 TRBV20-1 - CSANDRSSIYQPQHF TGCAGTGCTAATGATCGTAGCAGCATCTATCAGCCCCAGCATTTT
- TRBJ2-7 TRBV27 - CASSLQEAYEQYF TGTGCCAGCAGTTTACAGGAGGCCTACGAGCAGTACTTC
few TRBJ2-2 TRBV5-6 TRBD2 CASSHRGMGLAIAGELFF TGTGCCAGCAGCCATCGAGGTATGGGACTAGCGATCGCCGGGGAGCTGTTTTTT
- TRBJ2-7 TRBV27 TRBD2 CASSPGLAEGEQYF TGTGCCAGCAGTCCGGGACTAGCGGAGGGGGAGCAGTACTTC
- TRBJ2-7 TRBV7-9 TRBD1 CASSEDRAYEQYF TGTGCCAGCAGCGAGGACAGGGCCTACGAGCAGTACTTC
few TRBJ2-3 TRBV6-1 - CASSLQPTDTQYF TGTGCCAGCAGCCTCCAACCGACAGATACGCAGTATTTT